Presented here are 12 T cell receptor beta chains from one specimen sequenced in a study of T cells after yellow fever vaccination. MiXCR was run by TCRdb on the 5' RACE reads, yielding one entry per CDR3 protein. The table includes roughly 400,000 distinct CDR3 sequences, 15% to 20% detected once. The starting material was PBMCs, obtained before the yellow fever booster vaccination. The source of these receptors is a man between 18 and 29 years old who received the YFV17D yellow fever vaccine.

This sequence joins TRBV2 and TRBJ2-7, with D tentatively TRBD2 (6 bases). Germline assignment: CDR1 SNHLY and CDR2 FYNNEI. The CDR3 extends over 14 amino acids. V was cut by 5 bases and J by 4 bases, with 15 bases left in between. CDR3 sequence: CASSFESGEYEQYV. The CDR3 region has the DNA TGTGCCAGCAGTTTTGAATCGGGGGAATACGAGCAGTACGTC.

This sequence joins TRBV5-8 and TRBJ2-7, with D unclear. Germline CDR1 reads SGHTS; CDR2 reads YDEGEE. V lost 1 base to trimming and J lost 9 bases, with 2 bases between them. The CDR3 runs 9 residues. CDR3 amino acids: CASSLPQYF. CDR3 sequence (DNA): TGTGCCAGCAGCTTGCCGCAGTACTTC.

The gene calls are TRBV25-1 and TRBJ2-2; tentatively, D is TRBD2 (6 bases). The V gene's germline CDR1 is MGHDK and CDR2 SYGVNS. The CDR3 length is 13 residues. V was clipped by 7 bases and J by 5 bases, with 11 bases between them. The CDR3: CASTPGRTGELFF. In DNA form, the CDR3 reads TGTGCCAGCACGCCGGGGAGGACCGGGGAGCTGTTTTTT. Complete variable domain (other parts from reference TRBV25-1 and TRBJ2-2): EADIYQTPRYLVIGTGKKITLECSQTMGHDKMYWYQQDPGMELHLIHYSYGVNSTEKGDLSSESTVSRIRTEHFPLTLESARPSHTSQYLCASTPGRTGELFFGEGSRLTVL.

The chain carries TRBV6-2 or TRBV6-3 and TRBJ2-3; unclear D gene. Trimming pared 5 bases from V and 5 bases from J, leaving 20 bases between. Germline V gene lookup returns CDR1 MNHEY and CDR2 SVGEGT. The CDR3 has 16 residues. CDR3 sequence: CASSPSRSRSLDTQYF. CDR3 nucleotide sequence: TGTGCCAGCAGTCCCTCTCGGTCCCGATCCCTAGATACGCAGTATTTT.

The gene calls are TRBV20-1 and TRBJ2-5; the D is unclear. This CDR3 comprises 13 residues. From germline, CDR1 is DFQATT and CDR2 SNEGSKA (reference sequence). Trimming removed 3 bases at V and 5 bases at J, with 13 bases between. CDR3 in amino acids: CSARAGVSETQYF. CDR3 nucleotide sequence: TGCAGTGCTAGGGCTGGGGTTTCCGAGACCCAGTACTTC.

This clonotype was observed a few times. The chain has TRBV11-2 and TRBJ1-2; maybe TRBD1 (5 bases). V lost 3 bases, J lost 8 bases, and 13 bases lay in between. CDR1 is SGHAT, CDR2 FQNNGV, per germline. This CDR3 has 13 residues. In DNA, the CDR3 is TGTGCCAGCAGCTTGGGGGACTATGAGGGCTACACCTTC. Translation gives CASSLGDYEGYTF.

The chain couples TRBV6-5 to TRBJ1-1; D gene uncertain. CDR3 length: 11 residues. The V gene's germline CDR1 is MNHEY and CDR2 SVGAGI. With 10 bases removed from V and 4 bases from J, the gap between germline ends came to 10 bases. This CDR3 reads CAIHRGTEAFF. The DNA for the CDR3 is TGTGCCATTCACCGGGGCACTGAAGCTTTCTTT.

There are many counts of this clonotype. The chain joins TRBV6-1 to TRBJ2-5; 12 bases are shared with TRBD2. In germline, CDR1 is MNHNS, CDR2 SASEGT. Trimming at V came to 2 bases and at J to 2 bases, leaving 0 bases not matched to a gene. The CDR3 is 15 residues long. The CDR3 region has the DNA TGTGCCAGCAGTGAACTAGCGGGGGGGCAAGAGACCCAGTACTTC. Encoded protein: CASSELAGGQETQYF.

This clonotype has only one observation. J is TRBJ1-2 and V is TRBV18; TRBD1 agrees at 8 bases. In germline, CDR1 is KGHSH, CDR2 LQKENI. This CDR3 has 15 residues. V was clipped by 0 bases and J by 5 bases; unmatched bases: 5. CDR3 protein: CASSPPGQAWYGYTF. The DNA of the CDR3 is TGTGCCAGCTCACCACCGGGACAGGCCTGGTATGGCTACACCTTC.

This sequence joins TRBV6-1 and TRBJ1-2; D gene unclear. Germline CDR1 and CDR2: MNHNS and SASEGT. Trimming cost V 1 base and J 5 bases, with 11 bases left between them. This CDR3 comprises 14 residues. The CDR3 sequence is CASSEGARLYGYTF. CDR3 nucleotides: TGTGCCAGCAGTGAAGGCGCCAGGTTGTATGGCTACACCTTC.

This sequence joins TRBV9 and TRBJ1-1; D might be TRBD1 (5 bases). The CDR3 consists of 15 residues. Germline-derived CDR1 and CDR2 are SGDLS and YYNGEE. The germline V and J ends were trimmed by 0 bases and 2 bases, with 11 bases remaining between them. In DNA, the CDR3 is TGTGCCAGCAGCGTAGATTATGGGGGTAACACTGAAGCTTTCTTT. Encoded protein: CASSVDYGGNTEAFF.

This chain connects TRBV18 to TRBJ1-6; 10 positions agree with TRBD1. Germline trimming cut 5 bases from V and 9 bases from J; bases unmatched to any gene: 13. From germline, CDR1 is KGHSH and CDR2 LQKENI. This CDR3 spans 17 amino acids. The CDR3 sequence is CASSYHKPGQGSSPLHF. The CDR3, as DNA: TGTGCCAGCTCATACCATAAACCGGGACAGGGGTCTTCACCCCTCCACTTT.